Listed below are T cell receptor beta chains from one sample, sequenced in a study of identical twins. One entry per CDR3 protein, called by TCRdb with MiXCR from the 5' RACE reads. The sample shows fewer than 500,000 distinct CDR3 sequences, 13% to 15% of them seen only once. These data were also reused for a study on yellow fever vaccine responses in identical twins.

The sample comprised CD4+ T cells sorted from blood. The receptor set was obtained from a woman between 18 and 30 years old in good health. Both conserved end residues are part of each CDR3. A D gene is named only where the DNA matches it firmly. Not all rows give a size; the values are once, few, many and, for expanded clones, a class.

j_gene,v_gene,abundance,d_gene,CDR3aa,CDR3nt
TRBJ2-1,TRBV14,few,TRBD1,CASSRPGTVYNEQFF,TGTGCCAGCAGCCGCCCCGGGACAGTTTACAATGAGCAGTTCTTC
TRBJ2-3,TRBV7-2,few,TRBD2,CASSGGGGDTQYF,TGTGCCAGCAGCGGGGGCGGGGGGGATACGCAGTATTTT
TRBJ2-1,TRBV12-3/TRBV12-4,NA,TRBD1,CASNAGQGAFDEQFF,TGTGCCAGCAACGCGGGACAGGGGGCTTTTGATGAGCAGTTCTTC
TRBJ2-1,TRBV7-2,few,TRBD2,CASSLSGRAHNEQFF,TGTGCCAGCAGCTTAAGTGGGAGGGCCCACAATGAGCAGTTCTTC
TRBJ1-1,TRBV20-1,few,TRBD1,CREQGGEEAFF,TGCAGAGAACAGGGGGGGGAGGAAGCTTTCTTT
TRBJ2-5,TRBV1,NA,NA,CTSSQEGQLPGLDWETQYF,TGCACCAGCAGCCAAGAGGGGCAACTACCGGGACTAGATTGGGAGACCCAGTACTTC
TRBJ1-1,TRBV7-2,few,NA,CASSIHQNTEAFF,TGTGCCAGCAGCATTCACCAGAACACTGAAGCTTTCTTT
TRBJ2-7,TRBV25-1,NA,TRBD1,CASSTSGTGVYEQYF,TGTGCCAGCAGTACGTCCGGGACAGGGGTCTACGAGCAGTACTTC
TRBJ2-3,TRBV3-1,NA,TRBD1,CATTHWDRGTDTQYF,TGTGCCACCACCCATTGGGACAGGGGAACAGATACGCAGTATTTT
TRBJ2-1,TRBV5-1,few,NA,CASRSRGRDEQFF,TGCGCCAGCAGAAGCAGGGGGAGGGATGAGCAGTTCTTC
TRBJ2-7,TRBV28,NA,NA,CASSPGTPSEQYF,TGTGCCAGCAGCCCCGGGACTCCCTCTGAGCAGTACTTC
TRBJ1-5,TRBV19,few,NA,CASSGQGYQPQHF,TGTGCCAGTAGTGGGCAGGGATATCAGCCCCAGCATTTT
TRBJ1-5,TRBV6-5,NA,NA,CASSFPGQERPQHF,TGTGCCAGCAGTTTCCCGGGCCAGGAAAGGCCCCAGCATTTT
TRBJ2-3,TRBV3-1,NA,NA,CASSQFLVGQDTQYF,TGTGCCAGCAGCCAATTTTTGGTAGGGCAAGATACGCAGTATTTT
TRBJ2-5,TRBV2,few,TRBD1,CASNTGGRFETQYF,TGTGCCAGCAATACAGGGGGCCGGTTTGAGACCCAGTACTTC
TRBJ2-1,TRBV7-9,NA,NA,CASSEQGLEQFF,TGTGCCAGCAGCGAACAGGGCCTTGAGCAGTTCTTC
TRBJ1-4,TRBV7-2,few,NA,CASSLSGRGEKLFF,TGTGCCAGCAGCCTAAGCGGAAGGGGTGAAAAACTGTTTTTT
TRBJ2-7,TRBV7-2,many,NA,CASSLAQGIGYF,TGTGCCAGCAGCTTAGCGCAGGGCATCGGGTACTTC
TRBJ1-5,TRBV20-1,many,TRBD1,CSVGTGGYQPQHF,TGCAGTGTCGGGACAGGGGGGTATCAGCCCCAGCATTTT
TRBJ2-7,TRBV4-1,NA,TRBD1,CASSQGGQIYEQYF,TGCGCCAGCAGCCAAGGGGGACAGATCTACGAGCAGTACTTC
TRBJ1-1,TRBV6-1,few,NA,CASTSSGGNTEAFF,TGTGCCAGCACCTCCAGTGGGGGGAACACTGAAGCTTTCTTT
TRBJ2-6,TRBV5-1,NA,NA,CASSFDSGANVLTF,TGCGCCAGCAGCTTTGACTCTGGGGCCAACGTCCTGACTTTC
TRBJ1-5,TRBV12-3/TRBV12-4,NA,TRBD1,CASSLRLWTGGDQPQHF,TGTGCCAGCAGTTTACGGTTATGGACAGGGGGGGATCAGCCCCAGCATTTT
TRBJ2-3,TRBV5-1,few,TRBD2,CASSLSLAGAPDTQYF,TGCGCCAGCAGCTTGAGTCTAGCGGGGGCCCCAGATACGCAGTATTTT
TRBJ2-7,TRBV11-2,NA,NA,CASNFRRPPDEQYF,TGTGCCAGCAACTTCCGGAGGCCCCCCGACGAGCAGTACTTC
TRBJ1-1,TRBV7-9,few,TRBD1,CASSLADRGNTEAFF,TGTGCCAGCAGCTTAGCAGACAGGGGGAACACTGAAGCTTTCTTT
TRBJ1-1,TRBV29-1,NA,NA,CSVESGRNTEAFF,TGCAGCGTTGAATCAGGAAGGAACACTGAAGCTTTCTTT
TRBJ2-2,TRBV10-1,NA,NA,CASSDFWDGHRGAVFF,NA
TRBJ2-2,TRBV5-5,NA,TRBD1,CASRAGQVLGPGELFF,TGTGCCAGCAGGGCGGGACAGGTCTTAGGTCCCGGGGAGCTGTTTTTT
TRBJ2-2,TRBV15,many,NA,CATSRGNTGELFF,TGTGCCACCAGCAGAGGGAACACCGGGGAGCTGTTTTTT
TRBJ2-7,TRBV20-1,NA,TRBD2,CSVRSGSFYEQYF,TGCAGTGTCCGTAGCGGGAGCTTCTACGAGCAGTACTTC
TRBJ2-3,TRBV20-1,few,NA,CSVRTSVGTDTQYF,TGCAGTGTCCGGACGTCGGTTGGCACAGATACGCAGTATTTT
TRBJ2-3,TRBV19,many,TRBD2,CASKLGGSVADTQYF,TGTGCCAGCAAATTGGGCGGGAGTGTGGCAGATACGCAGTATTTT
TRBJ2-3,TRBV6-1,NA,TRBD1,CASKPREQGAPTDTQYF,TGTGCCAGCAAACCTCGGGAACAGGGGGCGCCTACAGATACGCAGTATTTT
TRBJ1-4,TRBV7-2,many,NA,CASSDLDNEKLFF,TGTGCCAGCAGTGACCTAGATAATGAAAAACTGTTTTTT
TRBJ1-2,TRBV11-2,NA,NA,CASSLGRQAYGYTF,TGTGCCAGCAGCTTAGGGAGGCAGGCTTATGGCTACACCTTC
TRBJ2-7,TRBV28,few,TRBD2,CASSFKLAAPTYEQYF,TGTGCCAGCAGTTTCAAACTAGCGGCCCCTACCTACGAGCAGTACTTC
TRBJ2-7,TRBV20-1,NA,TRBD1,CSAGKDRGYEQYF,TGCAGTGCTGGGAAGGACAGGGGCTACGAGCAGTACTTC
TRBJ1-1,TRBV29-1,NA,NA,CSVEDRDRANTEAFF,TGCAGCGTTGAAGATCGCGACAGAGCGAACACTGAAGCTTTCTTT
TRBJ2-3,TRBV9,few,TRBD1,CASSATGDTDTQYF,TGTGCCAGCAGCGCCACAGGGGACACAGATACGCAGTATTTT
TRBJ2-7,TRBV4-3,NA,TRBD2,CASSQDGGVGYEQYF,TGCGCCAGCAGCCAAGATGGGGGGGTCGGGTACGAGCAGTACTTC
TRBJ2-5,TRBV12-3/TRBV12-4,NA,NA,CASSFGGTETQYF,TGTGCCAGCAGTTTCGGGGGAACCGAGACCCAGTACTTC
TRBJ2-7,TRBV12-3/TRBV12-4,NA,TRBD1,CASSFLDRGPYEQYF,TGTGCCAGCAGTTTCCTGGACAGGGGTCCCTACGAGCAGTACTTC
TRBJ2-7,TRBV20-1,many,NA,CSARLTGESGSYEQYF,TGCAGTGCTAGACTTACGGGGGAGAGCGGGTCCTACGAGCAGTACTTC
TRBJ2-1,TRBV10-3,few,TRBD2,CAISEPGGLAGDEQFF,TGTGCCATCAGTGAGCCGGGGGGACTAGCGGGAGACGAGCAGTTCTTC
TRBJ2-3,TRBV11-2,few,NA,CASSSGTTHPTDTQYF,TGTGCCAGCAGCTCAGGGACCACTCATCCCACAGATACGCAGTATTTT
TRBJ2-3,TRBV29-1,few,TRBD1,CSVEWTGASTDTQYF,TGCAGCGTTGAGTGGACAGGGGCTAGCACAGATACGCAGTATTTT
TRBJ2-1,TRBV4-3,few,NA,CASSQAGQLSYNEQFF,TGCGCCAGCAGCCAAGCCGGACAGTTGTCCTACAATGAGCAGTTCTTC
TRBJ2-7,TRBV12-3/TRBV12-4,NA,TRBD1,CASTKGQGSYEQYF,TGTGCCAGCACCAAGGGACAGGGATCCTACGAGCAGTACTTC
TRBJ2-3,TRBV4-2,many,NA,CASSQGTSTDTQYF,TGTGCCAGCAGCCAAGGGACTAGCACAGATACGCAGTATTTT
TRBJ2-7,TRBV4-3,many,TRBD2,CAAAGGCEQYF,TGCGCGGCAGCGGGAGGATGCGAGCAGTACTTC
TRBJ2-7,TRBV12-3/TRBV12-4,many,NA,CASSLGMTSYEQYF,TGTGCCAGCAGTTTAGGAATGACCTCCTACGAGCAGTACTTC
TRBJ2-7,TRBV29-1,few,NA,CSVVGGVRYEQYF,TGCAGCGTTGTGGGCGGAGTCCGCTACGAGCAGTACTTC
TRBJ1-2,TRBV25-1,few,NA,CASSDINRVGGYTF,TGTGCCAGCAGCGATATTAACAGGGTCGGTGGCTACACCTTC
TRBJ1-4,TRBV12-3/TRBV12-4,many,TRBD1,CASTLTGGSEKLFF,TGTGCCAGCACTCTGACAGGGGGCAGTGAAAAACTGTTTTTT
TRBJ1-2,TRBV5-6,NA,TRBD1,CASSVNYRQGGTF,TGTGCCAGCAGCGTAAACTATCGACAGGGCGGCACCTTC